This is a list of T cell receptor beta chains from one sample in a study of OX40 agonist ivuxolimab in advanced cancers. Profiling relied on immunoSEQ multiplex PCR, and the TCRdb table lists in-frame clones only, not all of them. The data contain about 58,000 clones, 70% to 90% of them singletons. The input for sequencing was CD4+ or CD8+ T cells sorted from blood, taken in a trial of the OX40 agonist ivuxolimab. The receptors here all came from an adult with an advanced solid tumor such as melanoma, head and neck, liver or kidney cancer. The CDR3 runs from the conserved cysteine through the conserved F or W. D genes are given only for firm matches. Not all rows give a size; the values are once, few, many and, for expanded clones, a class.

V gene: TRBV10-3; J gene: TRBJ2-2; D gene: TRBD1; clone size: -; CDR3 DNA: TGTGCCATCAGTGAGTCGACAGGGCCCACCGGGGAGCTGTTTTTT; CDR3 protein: CAISESTGPTGELFF
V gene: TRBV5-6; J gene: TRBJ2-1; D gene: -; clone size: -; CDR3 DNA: TGTGCCAGCAGCTTTTCGGTAAGCTCCTACAATGAGCAGTTCTTC; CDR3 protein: CASSFSVSSYNEQFF
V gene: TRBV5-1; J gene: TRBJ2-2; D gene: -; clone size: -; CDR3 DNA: TGCGCCAGCAGCCCCTCTCCAGTCCCGAACACCGGGGAGCTGTTTTTT; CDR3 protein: CASSPSPVPNTGELFF
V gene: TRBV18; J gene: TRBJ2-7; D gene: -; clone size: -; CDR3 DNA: TGTGCCAGCTCTACCGGGGGCCACGAGCAGTACTTC; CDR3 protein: CASSTGGHEQYF
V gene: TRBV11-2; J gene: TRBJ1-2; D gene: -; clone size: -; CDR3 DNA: TGTGCCAGCAGTCGATCGGGGGAGCACTATGGCTACACCTTC; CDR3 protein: CASSRSGEHYGYTF
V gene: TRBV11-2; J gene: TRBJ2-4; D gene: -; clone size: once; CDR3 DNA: TGTGCCAGCAGCCCAGGCACAGGGACCATAGCCAAAAACATTCAGTACTTC; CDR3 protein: CASSPGTGTIAKNIQYF
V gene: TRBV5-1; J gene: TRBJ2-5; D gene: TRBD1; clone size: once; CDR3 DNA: TGCGCCAGCAGCTCCGCCGGGACAGGGGGAGAGACCCAGTACTTC; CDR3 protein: CASSSAGTGGETQYF
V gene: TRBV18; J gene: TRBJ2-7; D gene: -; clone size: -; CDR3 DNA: TGTGCCAGCTCACCCATCGAGGACAGTATCCACGAGCAGTACTTC; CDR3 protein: CASSPIEDSIHEQYF
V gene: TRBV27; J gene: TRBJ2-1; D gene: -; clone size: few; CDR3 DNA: TGTGCCAGCAGTTTAGGAGGGGGCTACAATGAGCAGTTCTTC; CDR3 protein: CASSLGGGYNEQFF
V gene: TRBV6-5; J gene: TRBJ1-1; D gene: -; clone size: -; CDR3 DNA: TGTGCCAGCAGTTACAATTACAGAAACACTGAAGCTTTCTTT; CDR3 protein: CASSYNYRNTEAFF
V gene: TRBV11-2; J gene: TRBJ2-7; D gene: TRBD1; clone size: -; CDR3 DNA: TGTGCCAGCACCCCCTGGACAGGCTCGAACCCCTACGAGCAGTACTTC; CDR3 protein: CASTPWTGSNPYEQYF
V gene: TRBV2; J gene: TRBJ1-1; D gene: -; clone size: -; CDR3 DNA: TGTGCCAGCAGTGGACCGTACGGCTCCGAAGCTTTCTTT; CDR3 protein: CASSGPYGSEAFF
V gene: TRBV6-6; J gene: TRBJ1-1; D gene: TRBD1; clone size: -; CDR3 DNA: TGTGCCAGCAGGGGCGGGACAGGGAGGACTGAAGCTTTCTTT; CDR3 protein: CASRGGTGRTEAFF
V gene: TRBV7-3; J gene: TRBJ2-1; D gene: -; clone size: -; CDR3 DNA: TGTGCCAGCAGCCCCAGGGGCTGGGACCCGACCAATGAGCAGTTCTTC; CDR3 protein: CASSPRGWDPTNEQFF
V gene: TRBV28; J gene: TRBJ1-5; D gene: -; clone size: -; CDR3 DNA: TGTGCCAGCAGCCGAGCCTCGGGAGTGGGTCAGCCCCAGCATTTT; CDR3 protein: CASSRASGVGQPQHF
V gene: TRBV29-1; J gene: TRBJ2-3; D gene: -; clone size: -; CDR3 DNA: TGCAGCGTTCCAAGACCTAGCACAGATACGCAGTATTTT; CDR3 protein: CSVPRPSTDTQYF
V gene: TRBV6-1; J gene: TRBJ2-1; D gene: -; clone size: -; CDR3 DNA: TGTGCCAACAGGGACTGGAAAAACAATGAGCAGTTCTTC; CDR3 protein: CANRDWKNNEQFF
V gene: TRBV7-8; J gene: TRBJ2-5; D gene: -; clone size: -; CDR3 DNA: TGTGCCAGCAGCTTAGCGGGACGCGGGTACCAAGAGACCCAGTACTTC; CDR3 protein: CASSLAGRGYQETQYF
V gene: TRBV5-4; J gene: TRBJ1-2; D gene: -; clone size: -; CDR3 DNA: TGTGCCAGCAGCCCGGGGTGGCAGGGAACCTATGGCTACACCTTC; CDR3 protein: CASSPGWQGTYGYTF
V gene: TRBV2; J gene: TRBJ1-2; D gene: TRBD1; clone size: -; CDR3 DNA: TGTGCCGGGGGGACAGGGGCGTCGTTGGGCTACACCTTC; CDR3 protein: CAGGTGASLGYTF